Following are 7 T cell receptor beta chains from one sample sequenced in a study of Graves' ophthalmopathy and Graves' hyperthyroidism. Amplified TCR beta CDR3 regions were obtained using RNA transcripts as template. A first-round RT-PCR used HTBI primers, followed by a second-round multiplex PCR. TCRdb re-called the multiplex PCR reads through MiXCR, storing one row per CDR3 protein. Of 600,000 to 650,000 distinct CDR3 sequences detected, approximately 21% appear once; the ten largest clones hold more than 5.5%. Material for sequencing was peripheral blood. The receptors here all came from a woman aged 18 to 35 with stable Graves' hyperthyroidism. Some clones in this sample may be carry-over from other donors' samples.

This clonotype was counted many times. The chain joins TRBV12-3 or TRBV12-4 to TRBJ2-2; the D gene is possibly TRBD2 (5 bases). V was clipped by 5 bases and J by 1 base, with 11 bases between them. This CDR3 comprises 15 residues. For the CDR3, the DNA is TGTGCCAGCAGTCTAGGACTGGGGAACACCGGGGAGCTGTTTTTT. Its protein is CASSLGLGNTGELFF.

The chain combines TRBV11-2 with TRBJ2-7, with D perhaps matching TRBD2 (5 bases). Germline V CDR1 and CDR2: SGHAT, FQNNGV. The V end lost 7 bases, the J end lost 0 bases, and 7 bases lay between the germline ends. This CDR3 has 12 residues. The CDR3 DNA reads TGTGCCAGCATGGAGGTCTCCTACGAGCAGTACTTC. Its protein product is CASMEVSYEQYF.

This clonotype was seen a few times. The chain couples TRBV29-1 to TRBJ1-1, with a weak D call TRBD1 (5 bases). CDR1 and CDR2 (germline): SQVTM, ANQGSEA. The CDR3 is 13 amino acids. V lost 2 bases and J lost 4, with 11 bases in between. The CDR3 region is CSVETQGGTEAFF. CDR3 nucleotides: TGCAGCGTTGAAACGCAGGGTGGCACTGAAGCTTTCTTT. The whole variable domain, remainder taken from reference TRBV29-1 and TRBJ1-1, is SAVISQKPSRDICQRGTSLTIQCQVDSQVTMMFWYRQQPGQSLTLIATANQGSEATYESGFVIDKFPISRPNLTFSTLTVSNMSPEDSSIYLCSVETQGGTEAFFGQGTRLTVV.

This clonotype was found many times. The CDR3 DNA follows: TGTGCCAGCAGTGCGAGGGGAGGAGGGACTGAAGCTTTCTTT. Residues: CASSARGGGTEAFF. The V gene is TRBV2, the J gene TRBJ1-1, with D perhaps TRBD1 (5 bases). Trimming removed 4 bases from V and 5 bases from J, with 14 bases in between. Germline V CDR1 and CDR2: SNHLY, FYNNEI. The CDR3 is made up of 14 amino acids.

This clonotype was seen a few times. CDR3 sequence (DNA): TGTGCCAGCTCACCAGGGAGGGCTAATGGGGCCAACGTCCTGACTTTC. Protein: CASSPGRANGANVLTF. The V call is TRBV18, the J call TRBJ2-6; 7 nucleotides line up with TRBD2. This CDR3 comprises 16 residues. CDR1 and CDR2 (germline): KGHSH, LQKENI. Trimming at V came to 2 bases and at J to 3 bases, leaving 4 bases not matched to a gene.

The V call is TRBV10-3, the J call TRBJ1-2; a possible D gene is TRBD1 (5 bases). The germline CDR1 and CDR2 sequences are ENHRY and SYGVKD. Trimming pared 6 bases from V and 0 bases from J, leaving 14 bases between. The CDR3 consists of 15 residues. CDR3 in DNA: TGTGCCATCAGCCTCGGGACGGGGACTAACTATGGCTACACCTTC. Protein product: CAISLGTGTNYGYTF.

CDR3 coding DNA: TGTGCCACCAGTGAGGGACTAGCGGGAGCTGAGACCCAGTACTTC. Translating it yields CATSEGLAGAETQYF. The rearrangement uses TRBV24-1 and TRBJ2-5; 14 bases line up with TRBD2. CDR3 size: 15 residues. The trim removed 4 bases at V and 5 bases at J, leaving 2 bases unmatched. Per the germline V gene, CDR1 is KGHDR and CDR2 is SFDVKD.